This T cell receptor (beta chain) was recorded in a study of OX40 agonist ivuxolimab in advanced cancers. The germline V gene has CDR1 SGHDN and CDR2 FVKESK. Trimming pared 5 bases from V and 0 bases from J, leaving 7 bases between. The CDR3 loop spans 13 amino acids. Study-level points and caveats: Not determined was the antigen specificity of the expanded peripheral T cells. Some of the nonresponding patients also showed low levels of normalized T-cell clonal expansion.

Systemic immunosuppression or autoimmune disease history was grounds to exclude patients. Blood sampling took place at baseline, cycle 4 day 1, and cycle 7 day 1. The protocol was immunoSEQ multiplex PCR, while the TCRdb copy is restricted to in-frame clones and leaves out a portion. The table shows some 86,000 clones, with around 84% occurring only once. Notes on this clone: Its specificity is not known.

The source of this sequence is an adult with an advanced solid tumor such as melanoma, head and neck, liver or kidney cancer. This specimen was CD4+ or CD8+ T cells sorted from blood, taken in a trial of the OX40 agonist ivuxolimab. V usage is TRBV14 and J usage is TRBJ1-1; D gene uncertain. The CDR3 protein is CASSASMNTEAFF. CDR3 DNA sequence: TGTGCCAGCAGCGCCAGTATGAACACTGAAGCTTTCTTT.